The TCR beta chain described here comes from a study of T cells in Graves' hyperthyroidism and ophthalmopathy. TCR beta CDR3 sequences were amplified from RNA transcripts. HTBI primers were employed in a first-round RT-PCR of the TCR CDR3. TCRdb reprocessed the multiplex PCR reads via MiXCR and lists one record per CDR3 protein. The table has under 250,000 distinct CDR3 sequences, approximately 25% seen once. General study results and limits: Ophthalmopathy stood apart from stable hyperthyroidism in a 13 V-J model.

This clonotype showed up many times. Its specificity is unknown. The clonotype was recovered from a woman in her thirties or forties with Graves' ophthalmopathy. The sample comprised blood.

DNA for the CDR3: TGTGCCAGCAGCTGGACCGGGACAGGTCGCTACGAGCAGTACTTC. This translates into CASSWTGTGRYEQYF. The chain is built from TRBV7-2 and TRBJ2-7; 8 bases fit TRBD1. From germline, CDR1 is SGHTA and CDR2 FQGNSA. J gave up 3 bases and V 4 bases, and 8 bases lay outside the gene matches. The CDR3 extends over 15 amino acids. The full variable domain, its missing parts supplied by reference TRBV7-2 and TRBJ2-7, is GAGVSQSPSNKVTEKGKDVELRCDPISGHTALYWYRQSLGQGLEFLIYFQGNSAPDKSGLPSDRFSAERTGGSVSTLTIQRTQQEDSAVYLCASSWTGTGRYEQYFGPGTRLTVT.